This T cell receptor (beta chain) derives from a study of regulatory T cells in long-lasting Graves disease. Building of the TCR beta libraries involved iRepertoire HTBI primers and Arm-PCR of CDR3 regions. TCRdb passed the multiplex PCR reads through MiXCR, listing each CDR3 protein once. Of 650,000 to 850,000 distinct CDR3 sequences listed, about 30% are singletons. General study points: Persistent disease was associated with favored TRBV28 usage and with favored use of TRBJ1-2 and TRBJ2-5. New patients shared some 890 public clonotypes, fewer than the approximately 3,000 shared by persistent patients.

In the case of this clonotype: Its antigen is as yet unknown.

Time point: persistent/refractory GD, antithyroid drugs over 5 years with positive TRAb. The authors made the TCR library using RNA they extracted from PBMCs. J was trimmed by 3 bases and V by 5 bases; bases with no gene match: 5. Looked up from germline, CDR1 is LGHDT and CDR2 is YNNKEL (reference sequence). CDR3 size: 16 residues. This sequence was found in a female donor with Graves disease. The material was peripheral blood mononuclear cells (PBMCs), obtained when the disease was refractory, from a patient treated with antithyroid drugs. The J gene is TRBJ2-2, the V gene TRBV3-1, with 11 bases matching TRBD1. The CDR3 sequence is CASSSRTGGDTGELFF. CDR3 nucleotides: TGTGCCAGCAGCTCCCGGACAGGGGGCGACACCGGGGAGCTGTTTTTT.